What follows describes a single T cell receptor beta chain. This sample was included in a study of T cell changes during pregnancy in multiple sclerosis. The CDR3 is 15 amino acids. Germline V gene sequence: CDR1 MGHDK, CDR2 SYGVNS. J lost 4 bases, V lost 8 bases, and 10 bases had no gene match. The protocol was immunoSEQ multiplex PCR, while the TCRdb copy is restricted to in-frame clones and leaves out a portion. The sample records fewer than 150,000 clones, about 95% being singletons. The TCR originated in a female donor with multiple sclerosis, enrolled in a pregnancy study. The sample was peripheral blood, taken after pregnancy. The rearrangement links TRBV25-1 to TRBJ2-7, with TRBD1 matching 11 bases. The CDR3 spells CASLPGQGASYEQYF. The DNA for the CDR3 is TGTGCCAGCCTACCAGGACAGGGGGCTTCGTACGAGCAGTACTTC.